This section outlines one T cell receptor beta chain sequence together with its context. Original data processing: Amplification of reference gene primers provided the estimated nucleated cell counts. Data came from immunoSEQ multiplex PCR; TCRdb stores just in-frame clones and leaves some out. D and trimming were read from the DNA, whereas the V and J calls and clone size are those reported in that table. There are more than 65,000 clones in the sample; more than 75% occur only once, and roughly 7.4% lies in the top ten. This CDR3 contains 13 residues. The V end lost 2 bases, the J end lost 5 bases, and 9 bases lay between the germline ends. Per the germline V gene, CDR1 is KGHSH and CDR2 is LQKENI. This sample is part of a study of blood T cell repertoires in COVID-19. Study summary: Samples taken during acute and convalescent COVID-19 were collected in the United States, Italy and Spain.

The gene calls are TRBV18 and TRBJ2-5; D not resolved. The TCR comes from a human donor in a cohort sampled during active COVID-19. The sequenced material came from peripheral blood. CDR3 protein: CASSPYPVETQYF. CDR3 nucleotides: TGTGCCAGCTCACCATACCCAGTGGAGACCCAGTACTTC.